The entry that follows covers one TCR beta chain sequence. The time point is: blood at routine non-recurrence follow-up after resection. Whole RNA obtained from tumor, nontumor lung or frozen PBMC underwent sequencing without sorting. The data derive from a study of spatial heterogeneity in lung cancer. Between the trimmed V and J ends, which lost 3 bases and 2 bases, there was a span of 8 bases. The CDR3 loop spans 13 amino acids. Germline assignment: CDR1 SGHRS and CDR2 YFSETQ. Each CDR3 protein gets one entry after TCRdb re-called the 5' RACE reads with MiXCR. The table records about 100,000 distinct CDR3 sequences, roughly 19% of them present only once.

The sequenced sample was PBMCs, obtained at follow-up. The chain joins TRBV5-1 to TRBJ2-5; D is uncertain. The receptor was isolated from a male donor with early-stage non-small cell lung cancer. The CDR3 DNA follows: TGCGCCAGCAGCTCGATCCAGCAAGAGACCCAGTACTTC. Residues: CASSSIQQETQYF.